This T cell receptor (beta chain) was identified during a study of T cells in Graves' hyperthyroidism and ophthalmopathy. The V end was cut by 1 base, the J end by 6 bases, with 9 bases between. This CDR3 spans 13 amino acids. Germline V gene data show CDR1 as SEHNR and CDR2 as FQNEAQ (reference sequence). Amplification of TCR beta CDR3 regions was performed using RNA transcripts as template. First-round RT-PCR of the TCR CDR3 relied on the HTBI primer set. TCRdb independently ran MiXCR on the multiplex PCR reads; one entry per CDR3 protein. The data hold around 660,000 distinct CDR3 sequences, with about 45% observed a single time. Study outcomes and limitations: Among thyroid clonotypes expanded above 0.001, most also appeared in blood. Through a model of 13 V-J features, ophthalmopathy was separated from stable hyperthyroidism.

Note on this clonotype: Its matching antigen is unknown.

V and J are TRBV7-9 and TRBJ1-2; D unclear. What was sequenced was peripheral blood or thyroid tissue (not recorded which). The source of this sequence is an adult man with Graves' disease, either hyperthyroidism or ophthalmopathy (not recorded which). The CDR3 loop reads CASSLGMRDGYTF. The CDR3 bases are TGTGCCAGCAGCTTAGGAATGAGGGATGGCTACACCTTC.